This record covers a single T cell receptor (beta chain). Libraries were prepared by immunoSEQ multiplex PCR; TCRdb keeps only in-frame clonotypes and omits some of them. Among around 70,000 clones listed, 89% were seen once. These data belong to a study of blood T cell repertoires in COVID-19. Overall study: COVID-19 samples, acute and convalescent, were from the United States, Italy and Spain. The cDNA or gDNA used as material had been derived from T cells, B-cell-depleted T cells, or PBMCs.

Germline assignment: CDR1 LNHDA and CDR2 SQIVND (reference sequence). With 3 bases removed from V and 8 bases from J, the gap between germline ends came to 13 bases. CDR3 length: 14 amino acids. This clonotype was obtained from an elderly man with acute or convalescent COVID-19. The source material was peripheral blood. This chain connects TRBV19 to TRBJ1-4; possibly TRBD1 for D (6 bases). CDR3 residues: CASSILQGDEKLFF. The CDR3 nucleotides are TGTGCCAGTAGTATTTTACAGGGTGACGAAAAACTGTTTTTT.